Listed here are 29 T cell receptor beta chains from one sample, sequenced in a study of early T cells in non-severe SARS-CoV-2 infection. TCRdb reprocessed the 5' RACE reads with MiXCR, giving one entry per CDR3 protein. The repertoire has about 55,000 distinct CDR3 sequences, less than 9.5% of them found once; the top ten carry roughly 4.2%. The sample taken for sequencing was whole blood. The origin of the receptors is an adult who was a healthcare worker with PCR-confirmed SARS-CoV-2 infection or an uninfected control (not recorded which).

Only a few counts were recorded for this clonotype. The V gene is TRBV20-1, the J gene TRBJ1-3; D is undetermined. Trimming pared 5 bases from V and 7 bases from J, leaving 15 bases between. Germline V gene sequence: CDR1 DFQATT, CDR2 SNEGSKA (reference sequence). This CDR3 contains 13 residues. As DNA, the CDR3 is TGCAGTGCTCGACCCTCGGACGGGAACACCATATATTTT. Its protein product is CSARPSDGNTIYF.

The V gene is TRBV4-2, the J gene TRBJ2-3, with D hard to call. The CDR3 is made up of 12 amino acids. From germline, CDR1 is LGHNA and CDR2 YNFKEQ. Trimming removed 4 bases at V and 4 bases at J, with 6 bases between. CDR3 in amino acids: CASSLSSDTQYF. The CDR3 DNA is TGTGCCAGCAGCCTCTCTTCAGATACGCAGTATTTT.

This clonotype was counted ten times or more. The gene calls are TRBV20-1 and TRBJ2-7; 14 bases fit TRBD2. The V and J ends lost 6 bases and 5 bases, in that order; junction bases with no gene match: 12. The germline gives CDR1 DFQATT, CDR2 SNEGSKA (reference sequence). CDR3 length equals 16 residues. The DNA of the CDR3 is TGCAGTGCGACCGGGACTAGCGGGAGTTTGGGCCACGAGCAGTACTTC. Translated: CSATGTSGSLGHEQYF.

This clonotype was counted only a few times. The chain carries TRBV5-1 and TRBJ1-6; 7 nucleotides match TRBD1. Germline CDR1 SGHRS, CDR2 YFSETQ. The CDR3 has 17 residues. V shed 4 bases, J shed 8 bases, and the junction held 15 bases outside the gene matches. The CDR3, as DNA: TGCGCCAGCAGCCGACTATTTCTGGGACAGCAAGATTCACCCCTCCACTTT. As protein: CASSRLFLGQQDSPLHF.

This clonotype has only a few counts. The genes are TRBV6-5 and TRBJ2-6; D gene ambiguous. The CDR3 is made up of 16 amino acids. CDR1 MNHEY and CDR2 SVGAGI come from the germline V gene. V dropped 6 bases and J dropped 4 bases, with 16 bases sitting between them. DNA for the CDR3: TGTGCCAGCAGCTCACCTTGGGCAGCCGGGGCCAACGTCCTGACTTTC. Translation: CASSSPWAAGANVLTF.

This clonotype was observed at least ten times. V usage is TRBV11-2 and J usage is TRBJ2-7; D not resolved. Per germline, CDR1 SGHAT and CDR2 FQNNGV. The germline V and J ends were trimmed by 5 bases and 3 bases, with 8 bases remaining between them. There are 12 residues in the CDR3. This CDR3 reads CASSQARYEQYF. The CDR3 DNA reads TGTGCCAGCAGCCAGGCCCGCTACGAGCAGTACTTC.

This clonotype was recorded many times. The chain couples TRBV19 to TRBJ2-7; 8 bases fit TRBD1. Germline-derived CDR1 and CDR2 are LNHDA and SQIVND (reference sequence). The ends lost 3 bases at V and 3 bases at J; junction bases unmatched: 1. The CDR3 loop spans 13 amino acids. This CDR3 is CASSIGTGYEQYF. The CDR3 nucleotides are TGTGCCAGTAGTATTGGGACAGGCTACGAGCAGTACTTC.

This clonotype showed up many times. The V call is TRBV21-1, the J call TRBJ2-1. TRBV21-1 counts as a pseudogene. This CDR3 contains 18 residues. This chain's CDR3 is CASTRGTDMFRHGNEQFF. The CDR3 nucleotides read TGTGCCAGCACCAGAGGTACGGATATGTTCCGTCACGGCAATGAGCAGTTCTTC.

By sample share, this clonotype is medium-sized. The chain combines TRBV19 with TRBJ2-1; no clear D gene. Trimming took off 6 bases at V and 0 bases at J, with 6 bases between the two ends. The germline V gene encodes CDR1 LNHDA and CDR2 SQIVND (reference sequence). This CDR3 is built from 13 residues. The DNA of the CDR3 is TGTGCCAGTAGAGATTACTCCTACAATGAGCAGTTCTTC. It yields the protein CASRDYSYNEQFF.

Many counts were recorded for this clonotype. V usage is TRBV3-1 and J usage is TRBJ1-1; D unclear. V was pared by 3 bases and J by 1 base, with 12 bases between. The CDR3 is 15 residues long. Looked up from germline, CDR1 is LGHDT and CDR2 is YNNKEL (reference sequence). The CDR3 protein is CASSHSDWGNTEAFF. For the CDR3, the DNA is TGTGCCAGCAGCCACTCCGACTGGGGGAACACTGAAGCTTTCTTT.

The chain uses TRBV12-5 and TRBJ2-1; TRBD2 matches 14 bases. This CDR3 has 17 residues. V shed 5 bases and J 9 bases; nucleotides not matched to a gene: 12. Germline assignment: CDR1 LGHNT and CDR2 FRNRAP. The CDR3 loop is CASGHNRLAGGPGEQFF. Here the CDR3 DNA reads TGTGCTAGTGGTCATAACCGACTAGCGGGAGGGCCTGGTGAGCAGTTCTTC.

The chain employs TRBV7-9 and TRBJ2-7; D tentatively fits TRBD1 or TRBD2 (6 bases each). V shed 4 bases and J shed 2 bases, with 18 bases lying between them. This CDR3 is built from 16 residues. Germline CDR1 SEHNR, CDR2 FQNEAQ (reference sequence). The CDR3 DNA is TGTGCCAGCAGCTGCGAGGGGGGACCCTTGACCTACGAGCAGTACTTC. Protein product: CASSCEGGPLTYEQYF.

This clonotype was observed a few times. The chain uses TRBV4-2 and TRBJ1-5, with a possible D match to TRBD1 (5 bases). Germline CDR1 and CDR2: LGHNA and YNFKEQ. V was clipped by 1 base and J by 2 bases, with 12 bases between them. This CDR3 comprises 16 residues. The CDR3 here is CASSQVGAGGNQPQHF. For the CDR3, the DNA is TGTGCCAGCAGCCAAGTTGGGGCGGGTGGCAATCAGCCCCAGCATTTT.

At least ten counts were recorded for this clonotype. The J gene is TRBJ2-1, the V gene TRBV20-1; D gene uncertain. Trimming took off 4 bases at V and 3 bases at J, with 10 bases between the two ends. This CDR3 has 13 amino acids. Per the germline V gene, CDR1 is DFQATT and CDR2 is SNEGSKA (reference sequence). As DNA, the CDR3 is TGCAGTGCTATTAGGGTCGTCTACAATGAGCAGTTCTTC. Its protein product is CSAIRVVYNEQFF.

There are a few counts of this clonotype. This rearrangement joins TRBV7-8 to TRBJ2-1; D is undetermined. Trimming cost V 1 base and J 12 bases, with 19 bases left between them. Germline CDR1 is SGHVS and CDR2 is FQNEAQ. The CDR3 consists of 15 residues. In DNA, the CDR3 is TGTGCCAGCAGCTTAGAGCTGGGCCTCCGCCGGACGCAGTTCTTC. This translates into CASSLELGLRRTQFF.

The chain has TRBV11-2 and TRBJ2-2; no firm D call. V was pared by 4 bases and J by 5 bases, with 8 bases between. The CDR3 extends over 13 amino acids. CDR1 is SGHAT, CDR2 FQNNGV, per germline. Here the CDR3 reads CASSSSWTGELFF. CDR3 nucleotides: TGTGCCAGCAGCTCAAGTTGGACCGGGGAGCTGTTTTTT.

This clonotype came up a few times. The CDR3 here is CASSLLGGGFGRTDSYNEQFF. DNA for the CDR3: TGTGCCAGCAGCTTATTAGGGGGCGGTTTTGGGCGGACTGACTCCTACAATGAGCAGTTCTTC. This chain joins TRBV13 and TRBJ2-1; 7 bases are a match to TRBD1. CDR1 and CDR2 (germline): PRHDT, FYEKMQ (reference sequence). The CDR3 has 21 residues. The V and J ends lost 2 bases and 0 bases, in that order; junction bases with no gene match: 19.

This clonotype appeared many times. This chain uses TRBV11-2 with TRBJ2-2; 11 nucleotides match TRBD2. Germline CDR1 SGHAT, CDR2 FQNNGV. V lost 5 bases and J lost 5; bases outside the gene matches: 7. The CDR3 extends over 16 amino acids. CDR3 sequence: CASSALAGGRTGELFF. The CDR3 DNA is TGTGCCAGCAGCGCCCTAGCGGGAGGTAGAACCGGGGAGCTGTTTTTT.

The V call is TRBV5-1, the J call TRBJ2-7; the match to TRBD1 covers 7 bases. The CDR3 is 15 amino acids. After removal of 4 bases from V and 0 bases from J, the junction contained 7 bases not matched to a gene. CDR1 SGHRS and CDR2 YFSETQ come from the germline V gene. CDR3 residues: CASSVTGTASYEQYF. The CDR3, as DNA: TGCGCCAGCAGCGTAACCGGGACAGCCTCCTACGAGCAGTACTTC.

V usage is TRBV18 and J usage is TRBJ2-7; tentatively, D is TRBD2 (6 bases). Germline CDR1 reads KGHSH; CDR2 reads LQKENI. V shed 2 bases and J shed 0 bases, with 8 bases lying between them. This CDR3 is 14 amino acids long. CDR3 region: CASSPETSSYEQYF. For the CDR3, the DNA is TGTGCCAGCTCACCAGAGACTAGCTCCTACGAGCAGTACTTC.

In this sample, this clonotype turned up a few times. The V and J genes are TRBV28 and TRBJ2-4; TRBD2 aligns across 11 bases. V was clipped by 3 bases and J by 1 base; unmatched bases: 5. The germline CDR1 and CDR2 sequences are MDHEN and SYDVKM. The CDR3 is 17 residues long. CDR3 DNA: TGTGCCAGCAGTTTCAAGGCTAGCGGGAGGGCCAAAAACATTCAGTACTTC. It codes for CASSFKASGRAKNIQYF.

Sample share makes this clonotype medium-sized. The chain joins TRBV12-3 or TRBV12-4 to TRBJ1-5; D is perhaps TRBD1 (5 bases). The CDR3 consists of 15 residues. Trimming removed 5 bases from V and 3 bases from J, with 14 bases in between. In nucleotides, the CDR3 is TGTGCCAGCAGTCCTCAGGGCTATACCAATCAGCCCCAGCATTTT. Translation gives CASSPQGYTNQPQHF.

The V gene is TRBV11-2, the J gene TRBJ1-4; D uncertain. The CDR3 sequence is 15 residues long. The V gene lost 0 bases and the J gene lost 5 bases, with 10 bases spanning the gap. The germline CDR1 and CDR2 sequences are SGHAT and FQNNGV. CDR3 protein: CASSLDQAPNEKLFF. CDR3 coding DNA: TGTGCCAGCAGCTTAGATCAAGCCCCAAATGAAAAACTGTTTTTT. Full variable domain (missing parts from reference TRBV11-2 and TRBJ1-4): EAGVAQSPRYKIIEKRQSVAFWCNPISGHATLYWYQQILGQGPKLLIQFQNNGVVDDSQLPKDRFSAERLKGVDSTLKIQPAKLEDSAVYLCASSLDQAPNEKLFFGSGTQLSVL.

This clonotype was observed a handful of times. The chain employs TRBV10-3 and TRBJ1-1; 8 nucleotides align to TRBD1. The junction had 7 bases not matched to a gene; V was cut back by 5 bases and J by 5 bases. Per the germline V gene, CDR1 is ENHRY and CDR2 is SYGVKD. The CDR3 sequence is 14 residues long. The CDR3, as DNA: TGTGCCATCAGTCGGGACAGGAAAGATACTGAAGCTTTCTTT. Its translation is CAISRDRKDTEAFF.

This clonotype has just a few counts. The CDR3 bases are TGTGCCAGCAGCCCAGCTGGAGACGAGCAGTACTTC. Translating gives CASSPAGDEQYF. The chain couples TRBV11-2 to TRBJ2-7; no clear D. V lost 5 bases, J lost 5 bases, and 10 bases lay in between. The CDR3 has 12 residues. Germline V CDR1 and CDR2: SGHAT, FQNNGV.

The rearrangement uses TRBV7-2 and TRBJ2-6; D not certain. The germline V gene encodes CDR1 SGHTA and CDR2 FQGNSA. Trimming left V 4 bases short and J 0 bases short, with 13 bases between. The CDR3 runs to 17 residues. CDR3 coding DNA: TGTGCCAGCAGCTCGGCTCCCCCCGGCTCTGGGGCCAACGTCCTGACTTTC. This translates into CASSSAPPGSGANVLTF.

Many counts were recorded for this clonotype. The chain recombines TRBV15 with TRBJ2-1, with 8 bases matching TRBD2. The germline gives CDR1 LNHNV, CDR2 YYDKDF (reference sequence). The CDR3 loop spans 15 amino acids. The V gene end was trimmed by 3 bases and the J gene end by 6 bases; junction bases not matched to a gene: 7. The CDR3 spells CATSSPGGPRNEQFF. In nucleotides, the CDR3 is TGTGCCACCAGCAGCCCGGGGGGGCCTCGCAATGAGCAGTTCTTC.

There are many counts of this clonotype. CDR3 coding DNA: TGTGCCAGCAGCCCGGACCCCAGGACCTCCTACGAGCAGTACTTC. Translation gives CASSPDPRTSYEQYF. V is TRBV11-2 and J is TRBJ2-7, with D unclear. In germline, CDR1 is SGHAT, CDR2 FQNNGV. CDR3 size: 15 residues. The ends were cut back, 5 bases at V and 0 bases at J, with 14 bases in the middle.

V gene TRBV12-3 or TRBV12-4 combines with J gene TRBJ2-1; TRBD2 aligns across 12 bases. Unmatched junction bases numbered 8, after V lost 5 bases and J lost 6 bases. CDR3 length equals 16 residues. The CDR3 is CASSETSGSNGNEQFF. In nucleotides, the CDR3 is TGTGCCAGCAGTGAGACTAGCGGGAGTAACGGCAATGAGCAGTTCTTC.